This TCR beta chain appears in the sequencing data of a study of T cells expressing NK-cell markers. Turning to the study itself: Eight donors were sequenced, seven testing HCMV-seropositive and one testing seronegative.

In germline, CDR1 is SGHVS, CDR2 FNYEAQ. The CDR3 has 14 amino acids. One entry per CDR3 protein, without DNA, is what TCRdb gives after re-calling the 5' RACE reads. The table lists 140,000 to 150,000 distinct CDR3 sequences, with 9.5% to 15% in the top ten. Overall study findings and caveats: The CD3+CD56-NKG2C+ fraction was also led by these clonotypes in four donors. About 1.0-8% of CD8+ T cells in about 6 donors belonged to dominant NKG2C+ clonotypes.

About this clonotype itself: Its antigen is undetermined.

The chain carries TRBV7-6 and TRBJ1-2; the D call of TRBD1 rests on TCRdb alone, since no DNA is present to check it. This TCR was recovered from a man between 18 and 35 years old in good health. The sequenced material came from blood T cells: a sorted CD56 or NKG2C T cell subset, CD4+ or CD8+ T cells, or bulk PBMC T cells (not recorded which). The CDR3: CASSLGQKNYGYTF.